This T cell receptor (beta chain) was recorded in a study of blood T cell repertoires in COVID-19. V gave up 6 bases and J gave up 7 bases; unmatched junction bases: 4. This CDR3 is built from 13 residues. Assay used: immunoSEQ multiplex PCR; TCRdb lists only in-frame clones, some missing. The sample contains some 320,000 clones, roughly nine tenths of which appear only once. The clonotype was recovered from a man in his 60s who had recovered from COVID-19. The sequencing sample was made of PBMCs or T cells enriched from blood (not recorded which). V is TRBV12-3 or TRBV12-4 and J is TRBJ2-7; 12 nucleotides line up with TRBD2. DNA of the CDR3: TGTGCCAGCAGACTAGCGGGGGGAGGAGAGCAGTACTTC. It translates to CASRLAGGGEQYF.